This TCR beta chain came from a study of read filtering for tumor transcriptome and immune sequencing. The library was built from about 400 ng RNA with molecular barcoded adaptors for alpha/delta and beta/gamma chains. TCRdb analysed the reads with MiXCR anew, one entry per CDR3 protein. The table has 50,000 or so distinct CDR3 sequences, approximately 13% seen once; the top ten hold roughly 17%. The V and J ends lost 10 bases and 1 base respectively, with 10 bases between them. The CDR3 totals 12 residues. Germline-derived CDR1 and CDR2 are MDHEN and SYDVKM. This clonotype has a count of ten or more.

This sequence originates from a donor aged 40 or older with multiple myeloma. This sequence joins TRBV28 and TRBJ1-1, with D possibly TRBD1 on 6 matching bases. Source material: a population of CD138-negative cells sorted from bone marrow. The CDR3 spells CAILQGNTEAFF. The CDR3 region has the DNA TGTGCCATCCTACAGGGGAACACTGAAGCTTTCTTT.